This TCR beta chain was captured in a study of blood T cells in healthy people across ages. Together with a sample-barcoded 5' primer, a J-beta primer mix was included in a second PCR lasting about 7 to 12 cycles. TCRdb re-called the 5' RACE reads through MiXCR, storing one row per CDR3 protein. The data hold 600,000 to 850,000 distinct CDR3 sequences, with roughly 41% observed a single time. With 5 bases removed from V and 4 bases from J, the gap between germline ends came to 18 bases. Germline lookup yields CDR1 SGDLS and CDR2 YYNGEE. The CDR3 has 15 residues. All donors came from Russia, were Caucasian and healthy, and spanned ages roughly 6 to 100.

This TCR was sampled from a woman in her sixties or seventies in good health. The sequencing sample was made of blood. The genes are TRBV9 and TRBJ1-2; D is uncertain. CDR3 protein: CASRRSWGNIYGYTF. DNA for the CDR3: TGTGCCAGCAGACGGTCGTGGGGTAATATCTATGGCTACACCTTC.